This entry is about one T cell receptor beta chain. Its antigen is currently unknown. This specimen comes from a study of cytomegalovirus exposure and HLA in healthy donors. The germline V gene has CDR1 SGHAT and CDR2 FQNNGV. Trimming removed 7 bases at V and 8 bases at J, with 35 bases between. The CDR3 extends over 19 amino acids. Both 60 Vbeta primers and 13 Jbeta primers went into the PCR. Libraries were prepared by immunoSEQ multiplex PCR; TCRdb keeps only in-frame clonotypes and omits some of them. The data show over 150,000 clones, with approximately 80% seen just once and over 10% held by the top ten. Study outcomes and limitations: Some V segments, including TRBV6-2 and TRBV6-3, were excluded as indistinguishable. According to reports, the classifier identified cytomegalovirus status with high specificity and sensitivity.

The J gene is TRBJ1-2, the V gene TRBV11-2; D gene uncertain. Sequenced sample: PBMCs. This clonotype originated in a young man in good health and CMV-seropositive. For the CDR3, the DNA is TGTGCCAGCACCACATCCCGGCGGGCCGACCCCTTTACCTCGAGGGGCTACACCTTC. This gives the protein CASTTSRRADPFTSRGYTF.